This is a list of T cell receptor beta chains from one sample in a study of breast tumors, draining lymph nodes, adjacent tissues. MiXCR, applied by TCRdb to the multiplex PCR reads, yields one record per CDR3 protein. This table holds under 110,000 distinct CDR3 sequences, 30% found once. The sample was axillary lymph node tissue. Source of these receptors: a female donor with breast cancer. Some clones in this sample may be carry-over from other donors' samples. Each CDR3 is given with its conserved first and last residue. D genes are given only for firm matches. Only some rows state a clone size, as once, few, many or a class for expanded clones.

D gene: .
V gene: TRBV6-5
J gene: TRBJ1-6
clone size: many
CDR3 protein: CASSPRALLSSYNSPLHF
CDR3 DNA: TGTGCCAGCAGTCCCCGGGCCCTCTTGAGCTCCTATAATTCACCCCTCCACTTT

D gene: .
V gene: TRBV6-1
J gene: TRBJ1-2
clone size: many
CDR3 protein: CASSERGADSGANTF
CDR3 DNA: TGTGCCAGCAGTGAAAGGGGGGCGGATTCGGGGGCGAATACCTTC

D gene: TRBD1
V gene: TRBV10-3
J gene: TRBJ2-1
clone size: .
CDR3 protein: CAISPGQGAYNGQFF
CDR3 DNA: TGTGCCATCAGCCCGGGACAGGGGGCCTACAATGGGCAGTTCTTC

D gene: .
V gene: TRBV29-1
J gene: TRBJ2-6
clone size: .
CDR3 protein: CSVRAGANVLTF
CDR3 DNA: TGCAGCGTTCGGGCCGGGGCCAACGTCCTGACTTTC

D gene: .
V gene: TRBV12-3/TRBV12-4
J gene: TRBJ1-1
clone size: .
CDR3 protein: CASSLGGRAAFF
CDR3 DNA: TGTGCCAGCAGTTTGGGTGGGCGGGCGGCTTTCTTT

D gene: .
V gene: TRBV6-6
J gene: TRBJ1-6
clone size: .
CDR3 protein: CASSSPDSPLHF
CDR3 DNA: TGTGCCAGCAGTTCCCCTGATTCACCCCTCCACTTT

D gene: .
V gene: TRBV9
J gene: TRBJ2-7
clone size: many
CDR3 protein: CASSAGTYSYEQYF
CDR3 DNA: TGTGCCAGCAGCGCCGGGACATACTCCTACGAGCAGTACTTC

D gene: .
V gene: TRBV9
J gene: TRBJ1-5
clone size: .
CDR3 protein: CASSASGLQQPQHF
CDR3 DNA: TGTGCCAGCAGCGCCTCGGGACTTCAACAGCCCCAGCATTTT

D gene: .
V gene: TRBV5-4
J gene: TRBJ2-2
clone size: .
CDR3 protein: CASSPTSTGELFF
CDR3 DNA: TGTGCCAGCAGCCCGACCTCCACCGGGGAGCTGTTTTTT

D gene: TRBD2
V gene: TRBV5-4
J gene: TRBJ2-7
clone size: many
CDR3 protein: CASSLDGGGSYEQYF
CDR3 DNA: TGTGCCAGCAGCTTGGATGGGGGGGGGAGCTACGAGCAGTACTTC

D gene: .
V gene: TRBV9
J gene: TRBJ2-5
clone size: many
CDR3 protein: CASSVDRVETQYF
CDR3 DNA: TGTGCCAGCAGCGTAGACAGGGTGGAGACCCAGTACTTC

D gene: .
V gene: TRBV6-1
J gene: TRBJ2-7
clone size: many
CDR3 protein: CASSHPPKGRYEQYF
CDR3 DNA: TGTGCCAGCAGTCACCCCCCCAAAGGGAGGTACGAGCAGTACTTC

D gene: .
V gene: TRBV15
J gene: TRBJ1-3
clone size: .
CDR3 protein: CAAAKGRAEWSAGNTIYF
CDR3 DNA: TGCGCCGCCGCAAAGGGCAGGGCAGAATGGAGTGCTGGAAACACCATATATTTT

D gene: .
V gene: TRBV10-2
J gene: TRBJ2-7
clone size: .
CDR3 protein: CASSEYLPRGEQYF
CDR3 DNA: TGCGCCAGCAGTGAATACCTCCCCCGGGGTGAGCAGTACTTC

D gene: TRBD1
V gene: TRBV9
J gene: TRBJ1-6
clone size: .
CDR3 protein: CASSARDSHNSPPHF
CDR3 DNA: TGTGCCAGCAGCGCCCGGGACAGCCATAATTCACCCCCCCACTTT

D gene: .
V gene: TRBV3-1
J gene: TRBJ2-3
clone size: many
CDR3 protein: CASSQEWLKTDTQYF
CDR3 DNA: TGTGCCAGCAGCCAAGAATGGCTGAAAACAGATACGCAGTATTTT

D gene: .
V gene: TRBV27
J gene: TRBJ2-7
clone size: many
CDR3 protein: CASSPLQGILSEQYF
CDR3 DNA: TGTGCCAGCAGTCCGCTACAGGGAATCCTTTCCGAGCAGTACTTC

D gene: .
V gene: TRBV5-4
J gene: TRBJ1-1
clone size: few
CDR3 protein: CASSPGGDPTEAFF
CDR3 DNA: TGTGCCAGCAGCCCTGGCGGGGATCCCACTGAAGCTTTCTTT

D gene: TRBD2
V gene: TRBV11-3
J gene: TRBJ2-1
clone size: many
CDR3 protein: CASSPRTSGGLNYNEQFF
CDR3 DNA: TGTGCCAGCAGCCCCAGGACTAGCGGGGGCCTCAATTACAATGAGCAGTTCTTC

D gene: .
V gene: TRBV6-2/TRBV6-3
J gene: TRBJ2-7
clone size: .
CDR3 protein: CASSHQGDLYEQYF
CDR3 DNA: TGTGCCAGCAGTCACCAAGGGGACCTCTACGAGCAGTACTTC

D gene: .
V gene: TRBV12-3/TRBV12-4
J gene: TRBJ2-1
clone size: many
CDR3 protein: CASRNLLNEQFF
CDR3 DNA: TGTGCCAGCAGGAATCTACTAAATGAGCAGTTCTTC

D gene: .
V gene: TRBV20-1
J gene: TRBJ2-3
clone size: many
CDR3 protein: CSAPTSSDTQYF
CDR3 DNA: TGCAGTGCCCCAACTAGCTCCGATACGCAGTATTTT

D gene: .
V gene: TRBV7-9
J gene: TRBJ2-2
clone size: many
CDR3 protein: CASSRTFTGELFF
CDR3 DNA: TGTGCCAGCAGTCGGACTTTTACCGGGGAGCTGTTTTTT

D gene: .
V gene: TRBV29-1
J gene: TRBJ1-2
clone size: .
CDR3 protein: CSVEDLGSSGYTF
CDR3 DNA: TGCAGCGTTGAAGATTTGGGATCAAGTGGCTACACCTTC

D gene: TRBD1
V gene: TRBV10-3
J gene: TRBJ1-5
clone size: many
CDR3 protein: CAISESEDRGGNQPQHF
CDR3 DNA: TGTGCCATCAGTGAGTCTGAGGACAGGGGCGGCAATCAGCCCCAGCATTTT

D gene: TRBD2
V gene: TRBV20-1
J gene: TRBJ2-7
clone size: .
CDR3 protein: CSASTPLAGVRYEQYF
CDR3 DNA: TGCAGTGCTTCAACACCTCTAGCGGGAGTGCGCTACGAGCAGTACTTC

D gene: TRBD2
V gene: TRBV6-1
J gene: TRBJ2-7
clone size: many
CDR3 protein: CASSLAGLVSYEQYF
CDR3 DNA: TGTGCCAGCAGCCTAGCGGGCCTTGTCTCCTACGAGCAGTACTTC

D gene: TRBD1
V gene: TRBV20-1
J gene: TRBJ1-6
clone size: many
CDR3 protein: CSARARTGLNNSPLHF
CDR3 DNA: TGCAGTGCTAGGGCCCGGACAGGGTTGAATAATTCACCCCTCCACTTT

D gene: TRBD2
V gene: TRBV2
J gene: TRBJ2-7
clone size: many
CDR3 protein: CARRPGTSGAEGAYEQYF
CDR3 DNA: TGTGCCAGGCGGCCCGGGACTAGCGGGGCCGAAGGGGCCTACGAGCAGTACTTC

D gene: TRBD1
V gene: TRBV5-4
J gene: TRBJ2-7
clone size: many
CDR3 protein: CASSLTGVDEQYF
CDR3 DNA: TGTGCCAGCAGCTTAACAGGGGTGGACGAGCAGTACTTC

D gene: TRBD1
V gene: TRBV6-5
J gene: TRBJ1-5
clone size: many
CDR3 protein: CASSPSTGNQPQHF
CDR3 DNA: TGTGCCAGCAGTCCGTCGACAGGGAATCAGCCCCAGCATTTT

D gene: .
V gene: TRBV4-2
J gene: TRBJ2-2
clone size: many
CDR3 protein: CASSQVSSSTGELFF
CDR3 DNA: TGTGCCAGCAGCCAAGTGTCTAGCAGCACCGGGGAGCTGTTTTTT

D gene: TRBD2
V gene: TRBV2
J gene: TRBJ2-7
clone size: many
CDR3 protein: CASSKTGTSRYEQYF
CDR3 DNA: TGTGCCAGCAGTAAAACCGGGACTAGTCGATACGAGCAGTACTTC

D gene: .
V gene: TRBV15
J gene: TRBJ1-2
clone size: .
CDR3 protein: CATSSPSWGWVGYTF
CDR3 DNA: TGTGCCACCAGCAGCCCATCTTGGGGGTGGGTAGGCTACACCTTC

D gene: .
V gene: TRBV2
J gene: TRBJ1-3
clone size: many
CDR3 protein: CASSAPGGPGNTIYF
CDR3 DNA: TGTGCCAGCAGCGCCCCGGGGGGCCCTGGAAACACCATATATTTT

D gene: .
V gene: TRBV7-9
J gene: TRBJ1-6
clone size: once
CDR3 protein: CASSLGGRGSSPLHF
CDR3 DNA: TGTGCCAGCAGCTTAGGGGGGAGGGGGAGCTCACCCCTCCACTTT

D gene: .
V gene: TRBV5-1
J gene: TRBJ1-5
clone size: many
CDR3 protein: CASSLNSGTQPQHF
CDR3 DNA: TGCGCCAGCAGCTTGAATTCAGGGACTCAGCCCCAGCATTTT

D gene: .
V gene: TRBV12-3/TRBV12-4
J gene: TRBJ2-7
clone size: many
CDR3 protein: CASSPLTGSLSYEQYF
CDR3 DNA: TGTGCCAGCAGCCCCCTTACAGGTTCACTCTCCTACGAGCAGTACTTC

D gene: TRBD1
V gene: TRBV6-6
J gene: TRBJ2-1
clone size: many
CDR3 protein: CASSRDRARNEQFF
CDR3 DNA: TGTGCCAGCAGCCGTGACAGGGCTCGCAATGAGCAGTTCTTC

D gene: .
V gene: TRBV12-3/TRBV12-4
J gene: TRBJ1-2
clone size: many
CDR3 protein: CASSQRLAGAGANYGYTF
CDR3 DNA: TGTGCCAGCAGCCAACGCCTGGCCGGGGCTGGAGCTAACTATGGCTACACCTTC

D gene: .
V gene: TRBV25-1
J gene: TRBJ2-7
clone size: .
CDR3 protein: CASSARGVRPYEQYF
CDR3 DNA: TGTGCCAGCAGTGCTAGAGGGGTTAGACCCTACGAGCAGTACTTC

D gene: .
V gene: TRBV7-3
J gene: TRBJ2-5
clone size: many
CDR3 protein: CASSLTSSSETQYF
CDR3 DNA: TGTGCCAGCAGCTTAACCAGTAGCTCAGAGACCCAGTACTTC

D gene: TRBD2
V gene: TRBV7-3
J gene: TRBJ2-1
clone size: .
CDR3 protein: CASSVKSGKTYNEQFF
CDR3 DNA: TGTGCCAGCAGCGTTAAGAGCGGGAAGACATACAATGAGCAGTTCTTC

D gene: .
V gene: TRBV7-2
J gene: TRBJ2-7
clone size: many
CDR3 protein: CASGLALEQYF
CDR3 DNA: TGTGCCAGCGGACTCGCGCTGGAGCAGTACTTC

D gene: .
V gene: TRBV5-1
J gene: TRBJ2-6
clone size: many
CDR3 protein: CASSFSGGGYGANVLTF
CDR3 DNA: TGCGCCAGCAGCTTTTCAGGGGGAGGTTATGGGGCCAACGTCCTGACTTTC

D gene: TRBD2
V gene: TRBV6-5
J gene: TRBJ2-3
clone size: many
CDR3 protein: CASSLGGATRRDTQYF
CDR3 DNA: TGTGCCAGCAGCCTGGGAGGGGCCACTAGGCGGGATACGCAGTATTTT

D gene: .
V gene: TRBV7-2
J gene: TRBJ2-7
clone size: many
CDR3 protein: CASSLLLLKEQYF
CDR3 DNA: TGTGCCAGCAGCTTATTACTACTTAAGGAGCAGTACTTC

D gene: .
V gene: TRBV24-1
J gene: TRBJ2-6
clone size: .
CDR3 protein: CATSGSSSGANVLTF
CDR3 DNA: TGTGCCACCAGTGGGAGTAGCTCTGGAGCCAACGTCCTGACTTTC

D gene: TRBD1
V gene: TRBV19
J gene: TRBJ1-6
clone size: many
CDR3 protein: CASRQGYSPLHF
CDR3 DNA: TGTGCCAGCCGACAGGGATATTCACCCCTCCACTTT

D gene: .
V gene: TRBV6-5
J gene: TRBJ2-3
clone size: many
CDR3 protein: CASTPTEAGTQYF
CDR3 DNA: TGTGCCAGCACCCCGACGGAGGCGGGGACGCAGTATTTT

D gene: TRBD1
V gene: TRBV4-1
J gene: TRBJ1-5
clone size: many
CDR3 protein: CASSQEKFTGQAFQPQHF
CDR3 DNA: TGCGCCAGCAGCCAAGAGAAATTCACCGGACAGGCATTTCAGCCCCAGCATTTT